This T cell receptor (beta chain) was identified during a study of tumor-infiltrating lymphocytes in localized non-small cell lung cancer. Findings and limits, study-wide: Technical variation could not be separated from intratumor heterogeneity here.

Worth noting for this clone: What it binds is not known.

The CDR3 has 13 amino acids. CDR1 is SNHLY and CDR2 is FYNNEI in the germline V gene. Between the trimmed V and J ends, which lost 8 bases and 4 bases, there was a span of 14 bases. TCRdb's table, derived via immunoSEQ multiplex PCR, lists solely in-frame clones and lacks some. Of about 15,000 clones listed, around 76% were seen once; the top ten hold 9.4%. Source material: lung tumor tissue. The sequence was obtained from a human donor with non-small cell lung cancer. The J gene is TRBJ1-2, the V gene TRBV2; D ambiguous. The CDR3 loop reads CASREASSYGYTF. The CDR3 nucleotides are TGTGCCAGCCGAGAGGCGTCATCCTATGGCTACACCTTC.